This T cell receptor (beta chain) was captured by sequencing in a study of blood T cell repertoires in COVID-19. Study in general: T cells, B-cell-depleted T cells, or PBMCs supplied cDNA or gDNA.

Clones were sequenced by immunoSEQ multiplex PCR, and TCRdb holds only the in-frame ones, with some missing. Altogether about 140,000 clones are present, around four fifths being singletons, with the ten largest covering more than 1.5%. This CDR3 region has 14 residues. V lost 4 bases to trimming and J lost 2 bases; unmatched junction nucleotides: 4. Germline V lookup: CDR1 SGHRS, CDR2 YFSETQ. Sequences were obtained from peripheral blood. This rearrangement joins TRBV5-1 to TRBJ2-7; TRBD2 agrees at 9 bases. The TCR comes from a human donor in a cohort sampled during active COVID-19. The CDR3 sequence is CASSGTSRTYEQYF. In DNA, the CDR3 is TGCGCCAGCAGCGGGACTAGCCGAACCTACGAGCAGTACTTC. The full variable domain, in which reference TRBV5-1 and TRBJ2-7 provide the parts outside the CDR3, is KAGVTQTPRYLIKTRGQQVTLSCSPISGHRSVSWYQQTPGQGLQFLFEYFSETQRNKGNFPGRFSGRQFSNSRSEMNVSTLELGDSALYLCASSGTSRTYEQYFGPGTRLTVT.